This record covers a single T cell receptor (beta chain). Its antigen is unknown. This entry comes from a study of OX40 agonist ivuxolimab in advanced cancers. About the research overall: Every 2 weeks, ivuxolimab was infused into the patients intravenously at between 0.01 and 10 mg/kg. A diagnosis of hepatocellular carcinoma, melanoma, renal cell or head and neck cancer was present in dose-escalation patients. Participants averaged approximately 60 years of age (range about 23 to 90) and were 75% to 90% male.

Study findings and constraints: Normalized T-cell clonal expansion was also low in some nonresponders.

Generated by immunoSEQ multiplex PCR, the TCRdb table keeps only in-frame clones and is missing some. The data show tens of thousands of clones, more than 75% seen once. Trimming cost V 1 base and J 5 bases, with 8 bases left between them. The V gene's germline CDR1 is SNHLY and CDR2 FYNNEI. This CDR3 spans 14 amino acids. This receptor was identified in an adult with an advanced solid tumor such as melanoma, head and neck, liver or kidney cancer. The sequenced sample was CD4+ or CD8+ T cells sorted from blood, obtained in a trial of the OX40 agonist ivuxolimab. The gene calls are TRBV2 and TRBJ2-2, with D perhaps matching TRBD1 (6 bases). CDR3 sequence (DNA): TGTGCCAGCAGTGAAGATCAGGGGACCGGGGAGCTGTTTTTT. Encoded protein: CASSEDQGTGELFF.